This T cell receptor beta chain originates from a study of graft-versus-host responses after intestinal transplantation. Study-wide context: Every recipient underwent anti-thymocyte globulin induction, then tacrolimus and steroids for 2 to 3 years.

Study-wide points: GvH clones surfaced in recipient marrow, some emerging earlier in ileum or blood.

Generated by immunoSEQ multiplex PCR, the TCRdb table keeps only in-frame clones and is missing some. This sample has approximately 21,000 clones, with around two fifths found just once. Stimulators, some 200,000 irradiated and violet-dye-labeled cells, were plated with some 200,000 CFSE-labeled responder cells. CFSE-low proliferating responders, CD3+CD4+ and CD3+CD8+, were sorted post-reaction. CDR3 length equals 16 residues. Germline V gene lookup returns CDR1 SGHDT and CDR2 YYEEEE. Between the trimmed V and J ends, which lost 1 base and 8 bases, there was a span of 21 bases. This clone was detected a few times.

This chain joins TRBV5-6 and TRBJ1-2; tentative D call: TRBD1 (5 bases). This clonotype was obtained from a human patient who was an organ donor for intestinal transplantation. The source was alloreactive CD8+ T cells from a mixed lymphocyte reaction culture, collected before transplantation. This sample's subset: CFSE-low proliferating T cells sorted from roughly six-day pre-transplant mixed lymphocyte reaction (GvH or HvG direction). CDR3 nucleotides: TGTGCCAGCAGCTTGAATCATGTCGACAGACTGGGGGGCTACACCTTC. Protein sequence: CASSLNHVDRLGGYTF.